This entry concerns a single T cell receptor beta chain. Using immunoSEQ multiplex PCR, the repertoire was profiled, and TCRdb retains in-frame clones only, with some absent. This sample yields 130,000 or so clones, of which approximately 87% are seen a single time; under 25% belongs to the top ten. This record belongs to a study of radiation and T cells in renal cell carcinoma. The time point denotes: baseline pretreatment blood. Treatment defined: 15 Gy SBRT to primary tumor, nephrectomy 4 weeks later. This renal cell carcinoma was of the clear cell type. Trimming took 5 bases from V and 6 from J; bases not matched to a gene: 10. Germline CDR1 reads KGHSH; CDR2 reads LQKENI. This CDR3 has 15 amino acids.

This TCR derives from a woman aged 50 to 60 with renal cell carcinoma. The specimen was blood, collected from a patient whose treatment included radiotherapy and nephrectomy. The V gene is TRBV18, the J gene TRBJ2-3; TRBD2 aligns across 8 bases. As DNA, the CDR3 is TGTGCCAGCTCAAGGGGACTAGTTGTGTCCGATACGCAGTATTTT. Amino acid sequence: CASSRGLVVSDTQYF.